A single sample is the source of the 18 T cell receptor beta chains below, sequenced in a study of Ad26.COV2.S vaccination and SARS-CoV-2 variants. Assay used: immunoSEQ multiplex PCR; TCRdb lists only in-frame clones, some missing. The top ten clones hold around 2.6% of a sample with 350,000 to 500,000 clones, approximately 89% of them seen once. Treatment noted: some 20 received Ad26.COV2.S at low or high dose, single or two shots; about 5 received placebo; per-sample allocation not given. The investigators took samples on day 63 after the first vaccine or placebo injection. Sample: peripheral blood, taken in a trial of Ad26.COV2.S vaccine versus placebo. The receptors here all came from a person between 18 and 60 years old who received the Ad26.COV2.S COVID-19 vaccine or a placebo.

This sequence joins TRBV19 and TRBJ2-7; tentative D call: TRBD1 (6 bases). The CDR3 consists of 14 residues. Germline loops: CDR1 LNHDA, CDR2 SQIVND (reference sequence). With 2 bases removed from V and 3 bases from J, the gap between germline ends came to 11 bases. The CDR3 region has the DNA TGTGCCAGTAGTATACAGGGGTTCGACTACGAGCAGTACTTC. This sequence encodes CASSIQGFDYEQYF. Full variable domain (missing parts from reference TRBV19 and TRBJ2-7): DGGITQSPKYLFRKEGQNVTLSCEQNLNHDAMYWYRQDPGQGLRLIYYSQIVNDFQKGDIAEGYSVSREKKESFPLTVTSAQKNPTAFYLCASSIQGFDYEQYFGPGTRLTVT.

The chain couples TRBV5-1 to TRBJ2-7; maybe TRBD2 (5 bases). There are 14 residues in the CDR3. The V and J ends lost 4 bases and 6 bases respectively, with 17 bases between them. Germline V gene sequence: CDR1 SGHRS, CDR2 YFSETQ. In nucleotides, the CDR3 is TGCGCCAGCAGCCCCGGGGATCCTCGGGGCGAGCAGTACTTC. Encoded protein: CASSPGDPRGEQYF.

The gene calls are TRBV11-2 and TRBJ2-1; no reliable D call. CDR3 length equals 15 residues. Germline loops: CDR1 SGHAT, CDR2 FQNNGV. Trimming took 0 bases from V and 0 from J, leaving 6 bases between them. DNA of the CDR3: TGTGCCAGCAGCTTAGAACCAAGCTCCTACAATGAGCAGTTCTTC. Translation: CASSLEPSSYNEQFF.

This clone was seen just once. The rearrangement links TRBV28 to TRBJ2-6; D is possibly TRBD1 (5 bases). Deletions cut 4 bases from V and 3 bases from J, with 10 bases between. The CDR3 is 15 residues long. The germline V gene encodes CDR1 MDHEN and CDR2 SYDVKM. The CDR3 protein is CASSSQGGGANVLTF. The CDR3 coding sequence is TGTGCCAGCAGTTCTCAGGGTGGTGGGGCCAACGTCCTGACTTTC.

The count of this clone is one. The chain combines TRBV18 with TRBJ2-6; TRBD1 aligns across 12 bases. CDR1 and CDR2 from the germline V gene are KGHSH and LQKENI. V lost 0 bases, J lost 1 base, and 1 base stayed unmatched. The CDR3 has 18 amino acids. The CDR3 spells CASSPPGQGASGANVLTF. CDR3 sequence (DNA): TGTGCCAGCTCACCACCGGGACAGGGGGCTTCTGGGGCCAACGTCCTGACTTTC. The variable domain in full, completed from reference TRBV18 and TRBJ2-6, reads NAGVMQNPRHLVRRRGQEARLRCSPMKGHSHVYWYRQLPEEGLKFMVYLQKENIIDESGMPKERFSAEFPKEGPSILRIQQVVRGDSAAYFCASSPPGQGASGANVLTFGAGSRLTVL.

This chain joins TRBV21-1 and TRBJ2-2; the table's TRBD2 call for D was not verified on the DNA. TRBV21-1 is labeled a pseudogene. The CDR3 is 16 residues long. Here the CDR3 DNA reads TGTGCCAGCAGCAGACTAGCGGGAGGTAACACCGGGGAGCTGTTTTTT. It codes for CASSRLAGGNTGELFF.

This clone was detected once. The gene calls are TRBV27 and TRBJ2-7; D perhaps matches TRBD1 (5 bases). The V end lost 8 bases, the J end lost 6 bases, and 17 bases lay between the germline ends. There are 13 residues in the CDR3. The germline V gene encodes CDR1 MNHEY and CDR2 SMNVEV (reference sequence). Written as DNA, the CDR3 is TGTGCCAGCCGGCGGACAAGGGCGGCCGAGCAGTACGTC. It translates to CASRRTRAAEQYV.

The chain is built from TRBV9 and TRBJ2-2, with 10 bases matching TRBD2. The V and J ends lost 0 bases and 4 bases, in that order; junction bases with no gene match: 6. The CDR3 runs to 17 residues. Germline-derived CDR1 and CDR2 are SGDLS and YYNGEE. The CDR3: CASSVVASGRGTGELFF. The CDR3 nucleotides read TGTGCCAGCAGCGTAGTCGCCAGCGGGAGGGGCACCGGGGAGCTGTTTTTT.

J is TRBJ2-3 and V is TRBV28; D might be TRBD1 (6 bases). V gave up 5 bases and J gave up 2 bases, with 14 bases separating them. Germline V gene sequence: CDR1 MDHEN, CDR2 SYDVKM. The CDR3 runs to 15 residues. CDR3 nucleotides: TGTGCCAGCAGTGGTCCGGGACACCTCACAGATACGCAGTATTTT. Translating it yields CASSGPGHLTDTQYF.

The chain is built from TRBV3-1 (or the pseudogene TRBV3-2) and TRBJ2-1; unclear D gene. CDR3 length: 13 residues. Germline assignment: CDR1 LGHDT and CDR2 YNNKEL (reference sequence). V was pared by 0 bases and J by 6 bases, with 6 bases between. The CDR3 DNA reads TGTGCCAGCAGCCAAGATTGGTTCAATGAGCAGTTCTTC. It yields the protein CASSQDWFNEQFF.

The gene calls are TRBV10-3 and TRBJ2-7, with 10 bases lining up with TRBD2. The CDR3 has 15 residues. The V and J ends lost 3 bases and 6 bases, in that order; junction bases with no gene match: 8. In germline, CDR1 is ENHRY, CDR2 SYGVKD. CDR3 DNA sequence: TGTGCCATCAGTGACCCAGCGGGGGGGCTGCGCGAGCAGTACTTC. Translated: CAISDPAGGLREQYF.

J is TRBJ1-6 and V is TRBV30, with 7 positions matching TRBD1. V gave up 3 bases and J gave up 3 bases; unmatched junction bases: 8. Looked up from germline, CDR1 is GTSNPN and CDR2 is SVGIG (reference sequence). The CDR3 is 16 residues long. The CDR3 DNA reads as TGTGCCTGGAGCCGAACAGGGGCCTACTATAATTCACCCCTCCACTTT. Translation gives CAWSRTGAYYNSPLHF. The full variable domain, completed using reference TRBV30 and TRBJ1-6, is SQTIHQWPATLVQPVGSPLSLECTVEGTSNPNLYWYRQAAGRGLQLLFYSVGIGQISSEVPQNLSASRPQDRQFILSSKKLLLSDSGFYLCAWSRTGAYYNSPLHFGNGTRLTVT.

J is TRBJ2-3 and V is TRBV28; 9 bases match TRBD2. The CDR3 consists of 15 residues. V dropped 2 bases and J dropped 1; count of bases not matched to a gene: 1. Germline lookup yields CDR1 MDHEN and CDR2 SYDVKM. The CDR3 sequence is CASSLVAGGTDTQYF. As DNA, the CDR3 is TGTGCCAGCAGTTTAGTAGCGGGGGGCACAGATACGCAGTATTTT.

This CDR3 is CASSLQGLTNTEAFF. The CDR3 nucleotides read TGTGCCAGCAGCTTGCAGGGGCTGACGAACACTGAAGCTTTCTTT. This sequence joins TRBV5-4 and TRBJ1-1, with a possible D match to TRBD1 (6 bases). CDR3 size: 15 residues. Trimming removed 1 base from V and 1 base from J, with 11 bases in between. Germline assignment: CDR1 SGHNT and CDR2 YYREEE (reference sequence).

V usage is TRBV7-3 and J usage is TRBJ2-1; D assignment may be TRBD1 or TRBD2 (6 bases each). The CDR3 spans 15 residues. Per germline, CDR1 SGHTA and CDR2 FQGTGA. V dropped 5 bases and J dropped 5 bases, with 16 bases sitting between them. The CDR3 DNA reads as TGTGCCAGCAGCGAAAGGGGGGCCTATAACAATGAGCAGTTCTTC. Translated: CASSERGAYNNEQFF.

V usage is TRBV6-5 and J usage is TRBJ2-3, with unresolved D. The CDR3 extends over 12 amino acids. With 10 bases removed from V and 1 base from J, the gap between germline ends came to 9 bases. Per germline, CDR1 MNHEY and CDR2 SVGAGI. The CDR3 is CAIQSGTDTQYF. In DNA, the CDR3 is TGTGCCATCCAATCGGGCACAGATACGCAGTATTTT.

The chain links TRBV20-1 to TRBJ1-2; no definite D call. CDR3 length equals 11 residues. V was clipped by 0 bases and J by 10 bases, with 9 bases between them. Germline-derived CDR1 and CDR2 are DFQATT and SNEGSKA (reference sequence). The CDR3 sequence is CSARDNGPYTF. CDR3 in DNA: TGCAGTGCTAGAGATAACGGACCCTACACCTTC.

The gene calls are TRBV6-6 and TRBJ2-7; 8 bases map to TRBD2. With 0 bases clipped from V and 4 bases from J, the junction kept 8 bases outside the gene matches. Looked up from germline, CDR1 is MNHNY and CDR2 is SVGAGI (reference sequence). CDR3 length: 16 amino acids. CDR3 nucleotide sequence: TGTGCCAGCAGTTACTCGAGCGGGGGACGGGGTTACGAGCAGTACGTC. Translation: CASSYSSGGRGYEQYV.